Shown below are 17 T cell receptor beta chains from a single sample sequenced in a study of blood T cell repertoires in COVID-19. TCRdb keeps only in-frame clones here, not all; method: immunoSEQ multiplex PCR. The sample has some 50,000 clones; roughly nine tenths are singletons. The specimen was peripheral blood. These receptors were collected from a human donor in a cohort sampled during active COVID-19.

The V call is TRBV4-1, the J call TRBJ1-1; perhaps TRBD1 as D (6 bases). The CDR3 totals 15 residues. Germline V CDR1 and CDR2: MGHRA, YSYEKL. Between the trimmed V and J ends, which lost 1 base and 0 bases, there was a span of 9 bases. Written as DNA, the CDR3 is TGCGCCAGCAGCCAAGGCGGACAGATGAACACTGAAGCTTTCTTT. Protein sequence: CASSQGGQMNTEAFF.

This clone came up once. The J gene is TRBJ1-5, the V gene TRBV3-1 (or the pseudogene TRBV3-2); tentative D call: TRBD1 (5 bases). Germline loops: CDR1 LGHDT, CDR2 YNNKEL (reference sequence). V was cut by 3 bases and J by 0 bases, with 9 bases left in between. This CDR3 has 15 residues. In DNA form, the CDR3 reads TGTGCCAGCAGCCAGGGACTGTATAGCAATCAGCCCCAGCATTTT. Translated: CASSQGLYSNQPQHF.

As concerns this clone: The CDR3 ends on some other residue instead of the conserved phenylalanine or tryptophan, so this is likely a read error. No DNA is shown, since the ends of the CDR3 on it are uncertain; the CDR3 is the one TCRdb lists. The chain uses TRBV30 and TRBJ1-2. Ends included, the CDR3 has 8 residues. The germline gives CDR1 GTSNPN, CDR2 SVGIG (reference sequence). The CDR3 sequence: CAWSPTRT.

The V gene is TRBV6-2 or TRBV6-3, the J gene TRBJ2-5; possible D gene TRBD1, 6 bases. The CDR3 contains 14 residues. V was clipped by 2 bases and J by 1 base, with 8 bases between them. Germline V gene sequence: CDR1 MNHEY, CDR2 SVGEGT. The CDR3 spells CASSYQGSQETQYF. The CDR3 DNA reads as TGTGCCAGCAGTTACCAGGGGAGCCAAGAGACCCAGTACTTC.

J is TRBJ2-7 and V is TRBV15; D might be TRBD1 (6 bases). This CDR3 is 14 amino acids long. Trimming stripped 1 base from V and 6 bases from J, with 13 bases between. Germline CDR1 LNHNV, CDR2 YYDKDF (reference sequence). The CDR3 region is CATSRALDRGEQYF. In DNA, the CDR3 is TGTGCCACCAGCAGAGCCCTGGACAGAGGCGAGCAGTACTTC.

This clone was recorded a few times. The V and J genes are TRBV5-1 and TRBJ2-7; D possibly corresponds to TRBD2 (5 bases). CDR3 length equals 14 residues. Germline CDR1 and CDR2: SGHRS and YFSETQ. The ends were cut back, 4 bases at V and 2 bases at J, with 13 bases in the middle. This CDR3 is CASSNGLPAYEQYF. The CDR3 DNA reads TGCGCCAGCAGCAATGGACTTCCAGCCTACGAGCAGTACTTC.

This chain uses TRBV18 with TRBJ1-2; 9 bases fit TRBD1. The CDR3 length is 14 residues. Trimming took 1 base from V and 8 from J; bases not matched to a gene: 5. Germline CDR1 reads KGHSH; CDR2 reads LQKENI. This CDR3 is CASSPLDRGSGYTF. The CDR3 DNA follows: TGTGCCAGCTCACCACTGGACAGGGGAAGCGGCTACACCTTC.

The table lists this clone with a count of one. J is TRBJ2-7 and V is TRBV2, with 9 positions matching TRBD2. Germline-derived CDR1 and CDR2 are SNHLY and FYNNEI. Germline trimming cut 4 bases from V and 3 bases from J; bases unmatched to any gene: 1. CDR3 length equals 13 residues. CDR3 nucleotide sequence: TGTGCCAGCAGTGTTAGCGGGGGCTACGAGCAGTACTTC. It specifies CASSVSGGYEQYF.

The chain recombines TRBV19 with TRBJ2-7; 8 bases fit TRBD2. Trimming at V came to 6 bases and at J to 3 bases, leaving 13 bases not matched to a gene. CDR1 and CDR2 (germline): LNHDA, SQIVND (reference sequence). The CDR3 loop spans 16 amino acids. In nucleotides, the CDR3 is TGTGCCAGTAGACCTTCACGGGGGGGAAATATCTACGAGCAGTACTTC. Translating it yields CASRPSRGGNIYEQYF.

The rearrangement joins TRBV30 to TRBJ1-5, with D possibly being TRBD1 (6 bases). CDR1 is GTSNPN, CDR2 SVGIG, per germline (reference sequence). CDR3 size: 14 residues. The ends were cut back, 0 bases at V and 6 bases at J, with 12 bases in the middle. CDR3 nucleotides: TGTGCCTGGAGTGTAGCGGGGGGCGGTCAGCCCCAGCATTTT. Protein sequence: CAWSVAGGGQPQHF.

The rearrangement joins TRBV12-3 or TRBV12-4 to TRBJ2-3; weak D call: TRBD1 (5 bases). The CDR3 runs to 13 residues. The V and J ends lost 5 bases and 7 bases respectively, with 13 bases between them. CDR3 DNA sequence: TGTGCCAGCAGTATCCAGGGTTTTAATACGCAGTATTTT. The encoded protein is CASSIQGFNTQYF.

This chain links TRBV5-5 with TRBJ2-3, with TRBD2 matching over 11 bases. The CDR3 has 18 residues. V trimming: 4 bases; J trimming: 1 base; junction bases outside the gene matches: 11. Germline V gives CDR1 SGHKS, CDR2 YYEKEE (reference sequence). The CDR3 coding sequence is TGTGCCAGCAGCACCCATAGCGGGGGGGCCATGGGCACAGATACGCAGTATTTT. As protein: CASSTHSGGAMGTDTQYF.

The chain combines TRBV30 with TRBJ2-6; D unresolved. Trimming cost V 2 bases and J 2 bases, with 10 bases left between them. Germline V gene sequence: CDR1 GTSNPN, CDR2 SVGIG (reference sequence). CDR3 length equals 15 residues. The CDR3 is CAWSPGSPGANVLTF. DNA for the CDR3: TGTGCCTGGAGTCCGGGTTCCCCTGGGGCCAACGTCCTGACTTTC.

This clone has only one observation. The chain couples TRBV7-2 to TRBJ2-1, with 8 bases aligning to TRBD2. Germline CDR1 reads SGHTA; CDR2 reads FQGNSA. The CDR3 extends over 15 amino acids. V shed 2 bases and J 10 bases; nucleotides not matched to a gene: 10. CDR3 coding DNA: TGTGCCAGCAGCTTATCGGGAGGTAGCGGGGACGAGCAGTTCTTC. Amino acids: CASSLSGGSGDEQFF. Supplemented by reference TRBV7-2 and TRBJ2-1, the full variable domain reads GAGVSQSPSNKVTEKGKDVELRCDPISGHTALYWYRQSLGQGLEFLIYFQGNSAPDKSGLPSDRFSAERTGGSVSTLTIQRTQQEDSAVYLCASSLSGGSGDEQFFGPGTRLTVL.

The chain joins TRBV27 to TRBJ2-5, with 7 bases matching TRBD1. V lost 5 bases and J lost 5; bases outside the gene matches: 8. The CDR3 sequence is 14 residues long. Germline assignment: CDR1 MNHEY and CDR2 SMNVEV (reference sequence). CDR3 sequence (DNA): TGTGCCAGCAGTCGAAAACAGGGGTGGGAGACCCAGTACTTC. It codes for CASSRKQGWETQYF.

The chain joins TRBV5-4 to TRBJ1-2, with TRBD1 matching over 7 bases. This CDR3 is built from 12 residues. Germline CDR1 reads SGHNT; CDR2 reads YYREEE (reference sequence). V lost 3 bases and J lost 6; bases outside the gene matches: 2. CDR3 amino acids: CASSWDSNGYTF. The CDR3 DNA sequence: TGTGCCAGCAGCTGGGACAGTAATGGCTACACCTTC.

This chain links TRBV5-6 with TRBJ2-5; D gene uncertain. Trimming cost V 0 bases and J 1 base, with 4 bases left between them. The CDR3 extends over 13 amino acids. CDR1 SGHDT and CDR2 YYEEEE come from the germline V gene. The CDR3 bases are TGTGCCAGCAGCTTGGCCAGCCAAGAGACCCAGTACTTC. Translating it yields CASSLASQETQYF.